This record concerns one T cell receptor (beta chain) sequence. Libraries were prepared by immunoSEQ multiplex PCR; TCRdb keeps only in-frame clonotypes and omits some of them. The sample lists 200,000 to 250,000 clones, less than 90% occurring once. This CDR3 is 21 amino acids long. The germline gives CDR1 SGHRS, CDR2 YFSETQ. V shed 1 base and J 6 bases; nucleotides not matched to a gene: 26. The data derive from a study of blood T cell repertoires in COVID-19. This receptor was obtained from a woman over 75 with active or convalescent COVID-19. The rearrangement uses TRBV5-1 and TRBJ1-1; 8 nucleotides match TRBD1. The source material was peripheral blood. The CDR3 bases are TGCGCCAGCAGCTTGTTACCGGCGCTATCGGACAGGGATAAATCCAGGCCTGAAGCTTTCTTT. It encodes CASSLLPALSDRDKSRPEAFF. Variable domain in full (rest from reference TRBV5-1 and TRBJ1-1): KAGVTQTPRYLIKTRGQQVTLSCSPISGHRSVSWYQQTPGQGLQFLFEYFSETQRNKGNFPGRFSGRQFSNSRSEMNVSTLELGDSALYLCASSLLPALSDRDKSRPEAFFGQGTRLTVV.